The TCR beta chain under discussion was sequenced for a study of CXCR3-negative and CXCR3-positive naive CD8 T cells. Overall study findings and caveats: The study found more hydrophobic TRB CDR3s in CXCR3-positive naive cells than in CXCR3-negative naive cells.

Through 5' RACE with UMI labels, the TRB cDNA libraries were prepared. TCRdb re-analyzed the 5' RACE reads; it lists each CDR3 protein once, without DNA. This sample's clone table lists about 89,000 distinct CDR3 sequences. The CDR3 loop spans 14 amino acids. Germline V CDR1 and CDR2: LNHDA, SQIVND (reference sequence). As to this clonotype: The target antigen is unknown.

Naive CD8+ T cells showed CD45RO-CCR7+CD27+CD95-. This chain links TRBV19 with TRBJ1-2. This TCR was sampled from a human donor in good health. Some clones in this sample may be carry-over from other donors' samples. Sample: naive CXCR3+ CD8+ T cells from blood. As to subset: CD45RO-CCR7+CD27+CD95- naive CD8+ T cells expressing CXCR3 (TNR3+). CDR3: CASKFSTLNYGYTF. The variable domain in full, with the rest retrieved from reference TRBV19 and TRBJ1-2, is DGGITQSPKYLFRKEGQNVTLSCEQNLNHDAMYWYRQDPGQGLRLIYYSQIVNDFQKGDIAEGYSVSREKKESFPLTVTSAQKNPTAFYLCASKFSTLNYGYTFGSGTRLTVV.